This record concerns one T cell receptor beta chain sequence. Its target antigen remains unknown. Base qualities are not at hand, and no much larger clone is one base apart. The data stem from a study of PD-L1 blockade in urothelial cancer (dated by TCRdb to about 2017). About the investigation overall: All patients started therapy in the mid-2010s and received atezolizumab 1,200 mg intravenously every 3 weeks. About 90% of the roughly 29 patients were identified as males with urothelial cancer of bladder origin, and a prior smoking history was reported by 18 of 29 patients. An ECOG performance status of 0 or 1 was recorded for the patients, and 0 to 3 prior chemotherapy regimens had been received by the patients. Tumor samples yielded a median of approximately 1,400 T cells and 950 to 1,200 unique TCRs, with median clonality around 0.096 and T cell proportion 0.097. An exploratory multi-omic analysis was conducted of the somatic, immune and clinical correlates of response to PD-L1 blockade with atezolizumab in urothelial cancer. TCR sequencing covered pretreatment tumor samples and matched, serially collected peripheral blood taken before and after atezolizumab treatment. Durable clinical benefit was defined as a progression-free survival longer than 6 months, and TCR features were additionally tested against progression-free survival and overall survival. In the same patients, pretreatment tumors underwent whole exome sequencing and RNA sequencing in addition to TCR sequencing. Durable clinical benefit was achieved by nine patients and was not achieved by 20 patients. Around 29 patients had pretreatment blood TCR-seq, approximately 24 had at least one posttreatment blood collection, and approximately 24 had tumor TCR-seq. Five patients were left out of tumor TCR analyses because tumors from two patients failed quality control and three patients had no tumor available.

The label giving this sample's time point can be read as: pretreatment tumor sample. The cohort comprised about 30 patients with locally advanced or metastatic urothelial carcinoma treated at Memorial Sloan Kettering on a trial protocol. All tumor tissue used for sequencing was obtained before atezolizumab dosing. The Qiagen DNeasy Blood extraction kit was used to purify genomic DNA from total PBMCs and from tumor samples. Synthetic TCR analog templates were spiked into each PCR so that absolute template abundance could be estimated from read counts. For FFPE tumors, housekeeping genes were amplified and quantified so that usable DNA could be estimated and T cell fraction could be computed. Using the immunoSEQ assay, TCRbeta CDR3 regions were amplified from genomic DNA with bias-controlled V and J gene primers. Sequencing of rearranged TCRbeta segments was performed at approximately 20X coverage. In the authors' own workflow: Sequencing errors were corrected by clustering, and CDR3s were annotated against IMGT so that V, D and J genes could be assigned. Downstream analyses used only productive TCRbeta rearrangements, leaving out any out-of-frame or stop-codon sequences. To compute clonality, Shannon entropy was normalized by the log of the number of unique productive sequences and then subtracted from one. Fisher's exact test with Benjamini-Hochberg correction, using a cutoff of adjusted p below 0.01, was how clones that differed between time points or between blood and tumor were identified. The source is immuneACCESS, and TCRdb retained only in-frame sequences with V and J called. Part of the clones is not carried over; for the studies checked, unresolved V genes explain less than half of this, and the remainder is unexplained. The V and J calls and clone size were taken over from that table, and D and trimming were inferred from the DNA. The sample table holds tens of thousands of clones, of which roughly 38% were seen once. The ten largest clones add up to 8.5% to 10% of the sample.

The investigation overall reported the following: Small sample size (n of about 30) and many exploratory analyses mean the results are intended to be hypothesis-generating. The proportion of tumor-infiltrating T lymphocytes was higher in patients with durable benefit (n ≈ 25, Mann-Whitney p = 0.047). Patients with durable benefit showed greater expansion of tumor-associated TCR clones in peripheral blood 3 weeks after starting treatment (n ≈ 21, p = 0.022). The tumor samples were FFPE and were not collected immediately before treatment, and because only one sample per patient was used, heterogeneity may have been missed.

The source material was tumor tissue, sampled before atezolizumab (anti-PD-L1) treatment. This receptor was obtained from a man aged 60-69 years with urothelial cancer.

The DNA reads TGTGCCAGCAGCCAAGCCTGGACGGACCGCTACGAGCAGTACTTC. Its amino acids are CASSQAWTDRYEQYF. Recombination joined TRBV14 with TRBJ2-7, with the D gene uncertain. The germline V gene sets CDR1 to SGHDN and CDR2 to FVKESK. The CDR3 has 15 amino acids, counting the end cysteine and phenylalanine. The retained sequence is limited to the CDR3, 45 bases, with the frame set at the first base. V is shortened by 1 base, J by 3 bases, and the region joining them spans 13 bases.